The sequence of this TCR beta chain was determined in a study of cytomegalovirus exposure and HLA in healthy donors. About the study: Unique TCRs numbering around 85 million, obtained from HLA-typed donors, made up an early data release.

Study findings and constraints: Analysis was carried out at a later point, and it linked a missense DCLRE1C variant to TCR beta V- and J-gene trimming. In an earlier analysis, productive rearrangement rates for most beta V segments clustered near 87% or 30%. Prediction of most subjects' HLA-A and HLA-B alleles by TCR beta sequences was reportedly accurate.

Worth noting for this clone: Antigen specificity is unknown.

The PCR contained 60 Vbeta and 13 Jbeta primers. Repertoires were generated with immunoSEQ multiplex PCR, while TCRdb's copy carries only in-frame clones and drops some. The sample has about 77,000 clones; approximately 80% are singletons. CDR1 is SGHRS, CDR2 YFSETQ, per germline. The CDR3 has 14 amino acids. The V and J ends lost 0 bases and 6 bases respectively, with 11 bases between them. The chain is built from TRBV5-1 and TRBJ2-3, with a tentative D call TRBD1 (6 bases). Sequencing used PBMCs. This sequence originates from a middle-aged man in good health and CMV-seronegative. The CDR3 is CASSLGGPEDTQYF. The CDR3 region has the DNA TGCGCCAGCAGCTTGGGGGGGCCTGAGGATACGCAGTATTTT.